Sequencing of this TCR beta chain was carried out in a study of cytomegalovirus exposure and HLA in healthy donors. Study-level findings and limits: Despite most TCR sequences being rare, some public TCRs occurred in many donors. The authors listed roughly 150 TCR beta chains as cytomegalovirus-associated.

The trim removed 7 bases at V and 6 bases at J, leaving 6 bases unmatched. The germline gives CDR1 LNHDA, CDR2 SQIVND (reference sequence). This CDR3 has 13 residues. TCRdb's copy holds only in-frame clones and misses some; the assay was immunoSEQ multiplex PCR. The sample contains around 98,000 clones, roughly 89% of which appear only once. Notes on this clone: Its antigen is undetermined.

The chain combines TRBV19 with TRBJ1-5; 7 bases are a match to TRBD1. The sample consisted of PBMCs. The TCR was taken from a woman between 25 and 40 years old in good health and CMV-seronegative. CDR3 residues: CASTDREGQPQHF. CDR3 bases: TGTGCCAGTACAGACAGGGAAGGTCAGCCCCAGCATTTT.